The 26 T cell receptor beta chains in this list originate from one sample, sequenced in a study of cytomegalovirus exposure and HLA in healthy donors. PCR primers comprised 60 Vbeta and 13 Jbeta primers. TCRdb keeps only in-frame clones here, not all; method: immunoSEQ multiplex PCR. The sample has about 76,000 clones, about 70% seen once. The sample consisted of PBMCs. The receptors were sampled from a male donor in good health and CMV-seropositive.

The CDR3 nucleotides read TGCGCCAGCAGCCAAGATAGAAGGGGCGCGAGGCCCCAGCATTTT. Translation gives CASSQDRRGARPQHF. The chain recombines TRBV4-3 with TRBJ1-5; maybe TRBD1 (5 bases). V was cut by 0 bases and J by 9 bases, with 15 bases left in between. The length of the CDR3 is 15 residues. Germline CDR1 reads LGHNA; CDR2 reads YSLEER.

CDR3 nucleotide sequence: TGTGCCAGTAGTACCCGATTGGGGGCAGCCTCCCGCTCCTACGAGCAGTACTTC. Translating gives CASSTRLGAASRSYEQYF. The chain uses TRBV19 and TRBJ2-7; D is perhaps TRBD1 (6 bases). The CDR3 sequence is 18 residues long. Trimming shortened V by 4 bases and J by 0 bases, and 22 bases separated the two germline ends. Germline V lookup: CDR1 LNHDA, CDR2 SQIVND (reference sequence).

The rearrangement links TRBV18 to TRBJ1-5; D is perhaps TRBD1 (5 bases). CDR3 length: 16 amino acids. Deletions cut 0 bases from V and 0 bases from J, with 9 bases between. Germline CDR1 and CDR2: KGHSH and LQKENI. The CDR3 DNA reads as TGTGCCAGCTCACCACCAAACAGGAATAGCAATCAGCCCCAGCATTTT. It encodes CASSPPNRNSNQPQHF.

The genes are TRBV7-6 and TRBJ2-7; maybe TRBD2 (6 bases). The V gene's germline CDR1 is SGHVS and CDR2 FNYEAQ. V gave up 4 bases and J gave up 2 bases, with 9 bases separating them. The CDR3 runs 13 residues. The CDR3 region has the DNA TGTGCCAGCAGCTCCCCGGGGGCCTACGAGCAGTACTTC. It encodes CASSSPGAYEQYF.

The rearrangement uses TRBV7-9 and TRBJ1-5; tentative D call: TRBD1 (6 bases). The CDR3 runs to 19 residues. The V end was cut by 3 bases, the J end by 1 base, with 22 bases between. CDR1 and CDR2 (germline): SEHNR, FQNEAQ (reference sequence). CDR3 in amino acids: CASSFVAGALFLSNQPQHF. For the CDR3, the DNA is TGTGCCAGCAGCTTCGTCGCAGGGGCCCTTTTTTTGAGCAATCAGCCCCAGCATTTT.

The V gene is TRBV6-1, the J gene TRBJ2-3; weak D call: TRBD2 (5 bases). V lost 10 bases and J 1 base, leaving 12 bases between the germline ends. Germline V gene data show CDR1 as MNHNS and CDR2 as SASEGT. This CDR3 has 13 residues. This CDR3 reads CATAGGGTDTQYF. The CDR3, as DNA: TGTGCCACGGCGGGTGGCGGCACAGATACGCAGTATTTT.

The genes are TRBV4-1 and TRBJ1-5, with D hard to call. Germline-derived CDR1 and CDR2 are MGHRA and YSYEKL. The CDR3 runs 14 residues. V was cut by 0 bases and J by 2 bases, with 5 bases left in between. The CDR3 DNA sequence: TGCGCCAGCAGCCAAGATCTCGGCAATCAGCCCCAGCATTTT. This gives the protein CASSQDLGNQPQHF.

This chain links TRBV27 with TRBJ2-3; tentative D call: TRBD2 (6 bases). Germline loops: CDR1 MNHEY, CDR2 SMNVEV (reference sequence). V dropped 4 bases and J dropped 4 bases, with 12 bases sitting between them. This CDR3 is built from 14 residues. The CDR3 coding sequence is TGTGCCAGCAGTTCTCGACTAGAGTCAGATACGCAGTATTTT. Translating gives CASSSRLESDTQYF.

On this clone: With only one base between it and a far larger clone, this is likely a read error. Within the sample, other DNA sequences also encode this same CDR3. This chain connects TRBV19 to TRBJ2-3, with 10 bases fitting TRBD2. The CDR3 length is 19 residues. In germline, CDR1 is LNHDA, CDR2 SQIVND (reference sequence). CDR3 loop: CASSIRAPLAGEFWDTQYF. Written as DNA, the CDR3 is TGTGCCAGTAGTATAAGGGCGCCCCTAGCGGGAGAGTTTTGGGATACACAGTATTTT.

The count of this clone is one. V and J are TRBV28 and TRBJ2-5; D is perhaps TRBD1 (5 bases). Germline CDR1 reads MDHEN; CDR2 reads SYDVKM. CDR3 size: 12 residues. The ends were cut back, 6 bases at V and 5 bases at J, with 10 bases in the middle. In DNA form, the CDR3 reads TGTGCCAGCAGCCAGGGATCCGAGACCCAGTACTTC. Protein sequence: CASSQGSETQYF.

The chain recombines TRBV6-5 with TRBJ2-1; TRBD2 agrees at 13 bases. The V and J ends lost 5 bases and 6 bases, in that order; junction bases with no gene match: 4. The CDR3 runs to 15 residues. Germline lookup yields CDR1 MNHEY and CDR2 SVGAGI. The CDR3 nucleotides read TGTGCCAGCAGTCGGACTAGCGGGAGCCCCAATGAGCAGTTCTTC. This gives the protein CASSRTSGSPNEQFF.

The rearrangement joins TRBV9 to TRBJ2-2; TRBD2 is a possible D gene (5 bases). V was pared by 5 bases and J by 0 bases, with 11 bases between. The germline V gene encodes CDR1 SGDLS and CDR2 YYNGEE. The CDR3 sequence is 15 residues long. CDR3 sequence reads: CASSHRDTNTGELFF. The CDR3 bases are TGTGCCAGCAGTCATCGGGATACGAACACCGGGGAGCTGTTTTTT.

This chain's CDR3 is CASSITGPWDGYTF. The CDR3 nucleotides read TGCGCCAGCAGTATAACAGGGCCTTGGGATGGCTACACCTTC. This rearrangement joins TRBV5-1 to TRBJ1-2, with D possibly being TRBD1 (6 bases). Per the germline V gene, CDR1 is SGHRS and CDR2 is YFSETQ. This CDR3 is built from 14 residues. V gave up 5 bases and J gave up 6 bases, with 17 bases separating them.

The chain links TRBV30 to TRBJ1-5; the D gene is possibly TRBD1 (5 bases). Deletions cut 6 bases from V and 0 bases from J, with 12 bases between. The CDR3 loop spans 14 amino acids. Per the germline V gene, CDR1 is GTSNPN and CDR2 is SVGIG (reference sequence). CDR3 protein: CACRGRGSNQPQHF. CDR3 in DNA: TGTGCCTGTCGCGGTAGGGGTAGCAATCAGCCCCAGCATTTT.

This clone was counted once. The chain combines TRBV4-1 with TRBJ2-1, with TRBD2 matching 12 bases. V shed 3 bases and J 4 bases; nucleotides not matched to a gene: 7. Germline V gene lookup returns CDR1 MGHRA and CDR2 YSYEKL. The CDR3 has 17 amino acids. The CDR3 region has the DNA TGCGCCAGCAGCCACCAACTAGCGGGGGGACTATACAATGAGCAGTTCTTC. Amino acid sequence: CASSHQLAGGLYNEQFF.

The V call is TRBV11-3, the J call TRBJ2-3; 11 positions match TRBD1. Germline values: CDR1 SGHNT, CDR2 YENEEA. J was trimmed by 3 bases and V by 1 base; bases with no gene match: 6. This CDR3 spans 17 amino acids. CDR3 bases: TGTGCCAGCAGCTTAGGCCGGACAGGGGGCATTACAGATACGCAGTATTTT. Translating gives CASSLGRTGGITDTQYF.

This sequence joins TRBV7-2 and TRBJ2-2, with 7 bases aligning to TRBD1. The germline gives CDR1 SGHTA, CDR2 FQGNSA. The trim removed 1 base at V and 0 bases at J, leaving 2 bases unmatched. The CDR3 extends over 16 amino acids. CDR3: CASSLGQGANTGELFF. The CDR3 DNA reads TGTGCCAGCAGCTTAGGTCAGGGGGCGAACACCGGGGAGCTGTTTTTT.

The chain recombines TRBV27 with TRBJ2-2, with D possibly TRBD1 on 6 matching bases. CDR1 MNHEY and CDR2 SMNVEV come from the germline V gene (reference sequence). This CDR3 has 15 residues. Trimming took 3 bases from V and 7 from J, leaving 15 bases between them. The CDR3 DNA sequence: TGTGCCAGCAGTTTGGGCAGGGGAAGGGGCGGGGAGCTGTTTTTT. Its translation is CASSLGRGRGGELFF.

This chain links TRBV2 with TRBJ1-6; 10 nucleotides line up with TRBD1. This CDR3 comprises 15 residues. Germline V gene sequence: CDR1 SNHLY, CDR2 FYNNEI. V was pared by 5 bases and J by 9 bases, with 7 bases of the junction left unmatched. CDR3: CASSTDRGLGSPLHF. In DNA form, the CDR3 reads TGTGCCAGCAGTACGGACAGGGGGTTAGGTTCACCCCTCCACTTT.

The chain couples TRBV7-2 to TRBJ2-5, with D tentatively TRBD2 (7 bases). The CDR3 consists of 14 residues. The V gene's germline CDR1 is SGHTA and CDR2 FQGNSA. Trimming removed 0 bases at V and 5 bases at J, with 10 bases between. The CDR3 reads CASSLAGGRETQYF. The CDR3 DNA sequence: TGTGCCAGCAGCTTAGCGGGGGGGCGTGAGACCCAGTACTTC.

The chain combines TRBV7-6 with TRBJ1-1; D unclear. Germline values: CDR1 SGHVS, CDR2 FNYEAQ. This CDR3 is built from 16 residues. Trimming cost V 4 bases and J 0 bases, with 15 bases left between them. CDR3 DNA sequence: TGTGCCAGCAGCTCCCGGTACCGGAGGCTGAACACTGAAGCTTTCTTT. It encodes CASSSRYRRLNTEAFF.

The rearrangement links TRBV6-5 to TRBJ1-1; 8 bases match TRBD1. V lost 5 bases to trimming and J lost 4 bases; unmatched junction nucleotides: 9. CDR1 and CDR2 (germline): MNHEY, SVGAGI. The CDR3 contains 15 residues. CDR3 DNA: TGTGCCAGCAGTCCAAATGGACAGGGAGGCACTGAAGCTTTCTTT. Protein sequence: CASSPNGQGGTEAFF.

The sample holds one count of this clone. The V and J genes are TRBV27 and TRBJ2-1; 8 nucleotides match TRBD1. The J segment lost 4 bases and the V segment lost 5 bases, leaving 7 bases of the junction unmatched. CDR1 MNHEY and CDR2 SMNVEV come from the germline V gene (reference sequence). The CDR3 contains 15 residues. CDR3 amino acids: CASSITGGSYNEQFF. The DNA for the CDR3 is TGTGCCAGCAGTATCACAGGGGGTTCTTACAATGAGCAGTTCTTC.

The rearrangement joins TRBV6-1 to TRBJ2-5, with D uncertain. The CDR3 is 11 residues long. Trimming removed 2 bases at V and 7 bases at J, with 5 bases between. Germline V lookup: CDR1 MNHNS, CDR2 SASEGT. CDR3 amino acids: CASSEISTQYF. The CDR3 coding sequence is TGTGCCAGCAGTGAAATCTCGACCCAGTACTTC.

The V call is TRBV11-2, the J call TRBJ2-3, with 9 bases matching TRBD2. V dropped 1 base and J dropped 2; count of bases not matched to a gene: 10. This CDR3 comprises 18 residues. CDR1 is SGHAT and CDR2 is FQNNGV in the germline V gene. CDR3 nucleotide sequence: TGTGCCAGCAGCTTAGTTTCTTCGGCGGGGGGGTACACAGATACGCAGTATTTT. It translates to CASSLVSSAGGYTDTQYF.

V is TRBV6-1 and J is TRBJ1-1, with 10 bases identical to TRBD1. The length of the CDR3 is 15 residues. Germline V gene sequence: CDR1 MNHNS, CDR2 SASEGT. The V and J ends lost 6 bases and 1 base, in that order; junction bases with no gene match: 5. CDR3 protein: CASRGQGWGNTEAFF. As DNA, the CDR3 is TGTGCCAGCAGGGGACAGGGGTGGGGGAACACTGAAGCTTTCTTT.